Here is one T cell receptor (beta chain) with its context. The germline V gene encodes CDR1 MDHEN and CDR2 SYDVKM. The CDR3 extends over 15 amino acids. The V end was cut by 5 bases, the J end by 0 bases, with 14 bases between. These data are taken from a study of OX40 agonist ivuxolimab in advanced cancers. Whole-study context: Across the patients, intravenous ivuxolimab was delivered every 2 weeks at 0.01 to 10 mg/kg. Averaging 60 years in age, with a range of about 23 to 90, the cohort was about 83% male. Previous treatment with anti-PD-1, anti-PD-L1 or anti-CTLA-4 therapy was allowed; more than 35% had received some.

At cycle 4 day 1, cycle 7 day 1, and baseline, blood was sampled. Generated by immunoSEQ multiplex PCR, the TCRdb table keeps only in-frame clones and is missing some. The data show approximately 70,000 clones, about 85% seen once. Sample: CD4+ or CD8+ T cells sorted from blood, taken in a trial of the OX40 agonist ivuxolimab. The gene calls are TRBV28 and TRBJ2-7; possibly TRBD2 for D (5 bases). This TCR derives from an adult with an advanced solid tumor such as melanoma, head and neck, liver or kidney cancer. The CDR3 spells CASSPAEWVSYEQYF. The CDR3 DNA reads TGTGCCAGCAGTCCAGCGGAGTGGGTCTCCTACGAGCAGTACTTC.